The 21 T cell receptor beta chains listed next were all sequenced from one sample in a study of early T cells in non-severe SARS-CoV-2 infection. Using its own MiXCR run on the 5' RACE reads, TCRdb lists one record per CDR3 protein. Among 30,000 to 40,000 distinct CDR3 sequences, 7.1% were seen once, and the ten largest hold about 13%. The specimen was whole blood, collected at baseline. These receptors were taken from an adult who was a healthcare worker with PCR-confirmed SARS-CoV-2 infection or an uninfected control (not recorded which).

This clonotype was counted many times. The rearrangement links TRBV3-1 to TRBJ1-4; TRBD1 aligns across 7 bases. The CDR3 has 13 residues. Per the germline V gene, CDR1 is LGHDT and CDR2 is YNNKEL (reference sequence). V lost 8 bases, J lost 0 bases, and 0 bases stayed unmatched. CDR3 sequence (DNA): TGTGCCAGCGGGACAGCAACTAATGAAAAACTGTTTTTT. Translating gives CASGTATNEKLFF.

The J gene is TRBJ1-5, the V gene TRBV2, with D unclear. The CDR3 has 13 residues. From germline, CDR1 is SNHLY and CDR2 FYNNEI. V was trimmed by 3 bases and J by 5 bases, leaving 8 bases between them. For the CDR3, the DNA is TGTGCCAGCAGTGATGCGTTTGATCAGCCCCAGCATTTT. Protein: CASSDAFDQPQHF.

There are many counts of this clonotype. The genes are TRBV7-3 and TRBJ2-5; 8 bases fit TRBD2. The CDR3 is 15 residues long. V was clipped by 3 bases and J by 5 bases; unmatched bases: 8. Germline V CDR1 and CDR2: SGHTA, FQGTGA. CDR3 loop: CASSFGGTRGETQYF. The CDR3, as DNA: TGTGCCAGCAGCTTTGGCGGGACTAGGGGGGAGACCCAGTACTTC.

V usage is TRBV6-2 or TRBV6-3 and J usage is TRBJ2-3; D is possibly TRBD2 (6 bases). V was cut by 2 bases and J by 3 bases, with 15 bases left in between. This CDR3 contains 16 residues. CDR1 MNHEY and CDR2 SVGEGT come from the germline V gene. CDR3 bases: TGTGCCAGCAGTTACCACCCGTCCCTAGCGACAGATACGCAGTATTTT. It translates to CASSYHPSLATDTQYF.

In this sample, this clonotype turned up many times. This chain connects TRBV28 to TRBJ2-1; TRBD2 agrees at 8 bases. Germline CDR1 is MDHEN and CDR2 is SYDVKM. This CDR3 region has 15 residues. Trimming removed 6 bases from V and 2 bases from J; junction bases left unmatched: 6. CDR3 sequence: CASSSGLATYNEQFF. CDR3 nucleotide sequence: TGTGCCAGCAGCTCAGGACTAGCAACCTACAATGAGCAGTTCTTC.

In DNA form, the CDR3 reads TGTGCCAGCAGCCAAGTCGGGCAGGGCTCTCGCGGGGAGCTGTTTTTT. Encoded protein: CASSQVGQGSRGELFF. This sequence joins TRBV14 and TRBJ2-2; D is perhaps TRBD1 (5 bases). Germline CDR1 is SGHDN and CDR2 is FVKESK. V lost 1 base and J 7 bases, leaving 16 bases between the germline ends. CDR3 length: 16 residues.

V gene TRBV27 combines with J gene TRBJ2-5; the match to TRBD1 covers 7 bases. Germline V gene lookup returns CDR1 MNHEY and CDR2 SMNVEV (reference sequence). The CDR3 loop spans 15 amino acids. V dropped 6 bases and J dropped 5; count of bases not matched to a gene: 12. The CDR3 DNA is TGTGCCAGCAGACAGAGGGGGCTGAGGTTGGAGACCCAGTACTTC. This codes for CASRQRGLRLETQYF.

This clonotype has just a few counts. The chain carries TRBV6-6 and TRBJ1-1; D is perhaps TRBD1 (5 bases). The V end lost 6 bases, the J end lost 2 bases, and 22 bases lay between the germline ends. Germline CDR1 is MNHNY and CDR2 is SVGAGI (reference sequence). The CDR3 contains 17 residues. The CDR3 DNA sequence: TGTGCCAGCAGCCCACGTGGGGGAATATCGGAAAACACTGAAGCTTTCTTT. This gives the protein CASSPRGGISENTEAFF.

The sample holds many counts of this clonotype. The genes are TRBV10-3 and TRBJ2-3; no clear D gene. The CDR3 is made up of 13 amino acids. CDR1 ENHRY and CDR2 SYGVKD come from the germline V gene. Between the trimmed V and J ends, which lost 2 bases and 1 base, there was a span of 4 bases. DNA for the CDR3: TGTGCCATCAGTGAGGGCGGCACAGATACGCAGTATTTT. This sequence encodes CAISEGGTDTQYF.

Ten or more counts support this clonotype. This chain uses TRBV7-2 with TRBJ2-1, with D possibly being TRBD1 or TRBD2 (6 bases each). The CDR3 has 17 amino acids. V was cut by 2 bases and J by 7 bases, with 21 bases left in between. Germline V gene data show CDR1 as SGHTA and CDR2 as FQGNSA. This CDR3 reads CASSLRRTERAQNEQFF. CDR3 bases: TGTGCCAGCAGCTTACGGCGGACAGAGCGGGCCCAGAATGAGCAGTTCTTC.

This clonotype was seen only a few times. Here the CDR3 DNA reads TGTGCCTCGGCCGGGACTAGTCTAGGGTCCGGGGAGCTGTTTTTT. Translation gives CASAGTSLGSGELFF. The J gene is TRBJ2-2, the V gene TRBV10-3; 8 bases fit TRBD2. Germline V CDR1 and CDR2: ENHRY, SYGVKD. V dropped 11 bases and J dropped 6; count of bases not matched to a gene: 14. The CDR3 spans 15 residues.

This clonotype has just a few counts. The chain employs TRBV7-2 and TRBJ1-1, with D uncertain. The germline V gene encodes CDR1 SGHTA and CDR2 FQGNSA. This CDR3 contains 13 residues. V was clipped by 3 bases and J by 0 bases, with 5 bases between them. The CDR3 region is CASSFSMNTEAFF. CDR3 nucleotides: TGTGCCAGCAGCTTTAGTATGAACACTGAAGCTTTCTTT. Complete variable domain (other parts from reference TRBV7-2 and TRBJ1-1): GAGVSQSPSNKVTEKGKDVELRCDPISGHTALYWYRQSLGQGLEFLIYFQGNSAPDKSGLPSDRFSAERTGGSVSTLTIQRTQQEDSAVYLCASSFSMNTEAFFGQGTRLTVV.

This clonotype was found many times. The chain is built from TRBV11-2 and TRBJ2-7; 10 nucleotides match TRBD2. J gave up 2 bases and V 3 bases, and 1 base lay outside the gene matches. There are 14 residues in the CDR3. Germline V gene lookup returns CDR1 SGHAT and CDR2 FQNNGV. CDR3 sequence (DNA): TGTGCCAGCAGCTTTCTAGCGGGAGCCTACGAGCAGTACGTC. Translating gives CASSFLAGAYEQYV.

This clonotype was seen many times. This sequence joins TRBV20-1 and TRBJ1-1; TRBD1 might be the D (5 bases). Germline CDR1 and CDR2: DFQATT and SNEGSKA (reference sequence). V was cut by 2 bases and J by 5 bases, with 9 bases left in between. This CDR3 has 12 amino acids. Here the CDR3 DNA reads TGCAGTGCTAGAAAACAGGTTACTGAAGCTTTCTTT. This sequence encodes CSARKQVTEAFF.

This clonotype was observed at least ten times. This chain uses TRBV7-3 with TRBJ2-7, with 9 bases lining up with TRBD2. V lost 2 bases and J lost 5; bases outside the gene matches: 7. In germline, CDR1 is SGHTA, CDR2 FQGTGA. The CDR3 is 15 amino acids. CDR3 in amino acids: CASSLGLAGNDEQYF. In DNA form, the CDR3 reads TGTGCCAGCAGCTTAGGGCTAGCGGGAAACGACGAGCAGTACTTC. Full variable domain (rest looked up from reference TRBV7-3 and TRBJ2-7): GAGVSQTPSNKVTEKGKYVELRCDPISGHTALYWYRQSLGQGPEFLIYFQGTGAADDSGLPNDRFFAVRPEGSVSTLKIQRTERGDSAVYLCASSLGLAGNDEQYFGPGTRLTVT.

At least ten counts were recorded for this clonotype. The chain couples TRBV19 to TRBJ2-2; 10 positions match TRBD1. This CDR3 region has 16 residues. CDR1 and CDR2 from the germline V gene are LNHDA and SQIVND (reference sequence). With V trimmed by 3 bases and J by 4 bases, 5 bases remained unmatched. This chain's CDR3 is CASSIYGTGVTGELFF. The CDR3 coding sequence is TGTGCCAGTAGTATTTATGGGACAGGGGTCACCGGGGAGCTGTTTTTT.

This clonotype was counted ten times or more. An end of the junction differs from the germline gene, which may be a read error. The chain uses TRBV6-2 or TRBV6-3 and TRBJ2-6; D possibly matches TRBD1 or TRBD2 (6 bases each). The CDR3 spans 15 residues. Germline CDR1 reads MNHEY; CDR2 reads SVGEGT. This CDR3 reads CASSLTGAGANVLIF. The DNA of the CDR3 is TGTGCCAGCAGTTTGACGGGGGCTGGGGCCAACGTCCTGATTTTC.

The DNA of the CDR3 is TGTGCCAGCAGTTTAGCCCAGGAGCAGTTCTTC. This encodes CASSLAQEQFF. The gene calls are TRBV27 and TRBJ2-1; no reliable D call. The germline V gene has CDR1 MNHEY and CDR2 SMNVEV (reference sequence). CDR3 size: 11 residues. V lost 2 bases, J lost 10 bases, and 6 bases lay in between.

This clonotype has a handful of counts. The chain combines TRBV29-1 with TRBJ2-7; D remains unclear. Germline V lookup: CDR1 SQVTM, CDR2 ANQGSEA. V lost 3 bases to trimming and J lost 4 bases, with 7 bases between them. The length of the CDR3 is 11 residues. CDR3 in amino acids: CSVDEKYEQYF. CDR3 in DNA: TGCAGCGTTGACGAGAAATACGAGCAGTACTTC.

The rearrangement links TRBV7-6 to TRBJ2-1; TRBD1 might be the D (6 bases). Germline V gene sequence: CDR1 SGHVS, CDR2 FNYEAQ. This CDR3 comprises 14 residues. Deletions cut 3 bases from V and 1 base from J, with 7 bases between. The CDR3 DNA is TGTGCCAGCAGCTTGGACAGTTCCTACAATGAGCAGTTCTTC. It specifies CASSLDSSYNEQFF.

In this sample, this clonotype turned up a few times. The chain has TRBV27 and TRBJ2-7; 11 nucleotides agree with TRBD2. J lost 3 bases, V lost 2 bases, and 6 bases had no gene match. The CDR3 is 16 residues long. Germline loops: CDR1 MNHEY, CDR2 SMNVEV (reference sequence). Written as DNA, the CDR3 is TGTGCCAGCAGTTTAGTACCCGGGACTAGCGGCTACGAGCAGTACTTC. It encodes CASSLVPGTSGYEQYF.